Listed below are T cell receptor beta chains from one sample, sequenced in a study of brain T cells in children with intractable seizures. Assay: immunoSEQ multiplex PCR; the TCRdb copy retains only in-frame clones and omits some. The sample records 95,000 to 120,000 clones, 85% to 95% being singletons. Source: peripheral blood, taken at surgery. The receptor set was obtained from a boy in the first two years of life with hemimegalencephaly and intractable seizures. The CDR3 runs from the conserved cysteine through the conserved F or W. The order of the fields is J gene, CDR3 length, V gene, CDR3 protein.

TRBJ2-1 13 TRBV27 CASSFLLSGTQFF
TRBJ1-1 14 TRBV9 CASNRRALNTEAFF
TRBJ1-1 13 TRBV5-1 CASRPYLGTEAFF
TRBJ2-5 16 TRBV7-6 CASSLGRDRYQETQYF
TRBJ2-2 16 TRBV5-3 CARSDKREGNTGELFF
TRBJ2-7 15 TRBV28 CASSFGGASDYEQYF
TRBJ2-5 13 TRBV12-3/TRBV12-4 CASSRSSRETQYF
TRBJ1-6 15 TRBV30 CAWRGQGTNNSPLHF
TRBJ2-1 15 TRBV7-3 CASSLGDRAYNEQFF
TRBJ1-1 13 TRBV30 CAWRRQGNTEAFF
TRBJ1-2 14 TRBV11-2 CASSLRGATGGYTF
TRBJ2-1 16 TRBV29-1 CSVEDGSGSWDNEQFF
TRBJ2-7 16 TRBV5-1 CASSLRGAGVAYEQYF
TRBJ1-2 13 TRBV5-1 CASSLAGGYGYTF
TRBJ2-1 15 TRBV6-2/TRBV6-3 CASSGRASGRNEQFF
TRBJ2-6 18 TRBV4-3 CASSQEAVTNSGANVLTF
TRBJ1-2 13 TRBV27 CASSPALRGGYTF
TRBJ2-7 13 TRBV7-2 CASSLTRADEQYF
TRBJ1-6 17 TRBV14 CASSQETGGPYNSPLHF
TRBJ2-2 11 TRBV3-1/TRBV3-2 CASSHTRELFF
TRBJ1-4 15 TRBV20-1 CSASVYREDFTKNFF
TRBJ1-1 13 TRBV3-1/TRBV3-2 CASSQGRDTEAFF
TRBJ2-3 18 TRBV28 CASSLRGAGRVSTDTQYF
TRBJ1-4 13 TRBV6-5 CASSYLVKEKLFF
TRBJ1-1 10 TRBV28 CAGGNTEAFF
TRBJ2-4 19 TRBV29-1 CSVEVGGLKSELAKNIQYF
TRBJ2-1 16 TRBV4-2 CASSQESRHWGNEQFF
TRBJ1-4 14 TRBV2 CASSQQGGEEKLFF
TRBJ1-4 13 TRBV11-3 CASSGQGYEKLFF
TRBJ1-2 16 TRBV7-2 CASSWGSAGWGNGYTF
TRBJ2-2 15 TRBV7-9 CASSPAARNPGELFF
TRBJ2-3 15 TRBV7-9 CASSPGLAGPDTQYF
TRBJ1-1 12 TRBV5-1 CASSLTGAEAFF
TRBJ1-1 16 TRBV10-3 CAIRTGVDLMNTEAFF